This paragraph reports one T cell receptor (beta chain). Antigen unknown. This specimen comes from a study of T cell repertoires and HLA-DP antigens. On the study more broadly: Donor ages ranged from 18-to-29 to 60-to-69; two men, one woman. DNA input averaged approximately 220 ng in sorted CD137+CD4+ and around 1,100 ng in pre-culture CD4+.

Trimming stripped 5 bases from V and 2 bases from J, with 12 bases between. Germline V lookup: CDR1 LNHDA, CDR2 SQIVND (reference sequence). The CDR3 loop spans 15 amino acids. The data were produced by immunoSEQ multiplex PCR, yet TCRdb's version contains in-frame clones alone and is incomplete. The sample consists of approximately 110,000 clones, 80% to 95% of them appearing once. Regarding the study as a whole: Clones undetected before culture averaged 36.3% against one allele and around 50% against the other.

The J gene is TRBJ1-4, the V gene TRBV19; no reliable D call. This clonotype was sampled from a young woman in good health and CMV-seronegative. The sample taken for sequencing was CD4+ T cells from PBMCs. CDR3 sequence: CASSRVMFTNEKLFF. The CDR3 DNA reads TGTGCCAGTAGTCGAGTCATGTTTACTAATGAAAAACTGTTTTTT.